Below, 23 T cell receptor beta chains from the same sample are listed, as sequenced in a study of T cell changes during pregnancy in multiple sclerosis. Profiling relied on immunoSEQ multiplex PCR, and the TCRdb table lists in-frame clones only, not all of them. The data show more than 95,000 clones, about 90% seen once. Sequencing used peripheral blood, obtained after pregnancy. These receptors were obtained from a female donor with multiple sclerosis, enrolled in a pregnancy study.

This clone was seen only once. The CDR3 region has the DNA TGTGCCAGCAGTTTGAGCGGGAGTTTGGACAATGAGCAGTTCTTC. It codes for CASSLSGSLDNEQFF. The chain employs TRBV27 and TRBJ2-1; 8 bases map to TRBD2. The CDR3 runs to 15 residues. Germline trimming cut 3 bases from V and 5 bases from J; bases unmatched to any gene: 6. CDR1 and CDR2 from the germline V gene are MNHEY and SMNVEV (reference sequence).

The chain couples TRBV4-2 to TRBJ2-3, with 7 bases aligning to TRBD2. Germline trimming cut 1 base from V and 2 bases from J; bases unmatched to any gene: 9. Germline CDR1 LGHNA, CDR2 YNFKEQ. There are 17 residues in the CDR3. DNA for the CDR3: TGTGCCAGCAGCCAAGTTGGCGCGGGGGTCTACACAGATACGCAGTATTTT. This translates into CASSQVGAGVYTDTQYF.

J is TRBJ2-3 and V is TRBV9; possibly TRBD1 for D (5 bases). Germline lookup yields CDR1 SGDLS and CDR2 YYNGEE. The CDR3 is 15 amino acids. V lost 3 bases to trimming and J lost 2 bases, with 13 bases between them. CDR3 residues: CASSAIGAITDTQYF. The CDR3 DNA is TGTGCCAGCAGCGCGATAGGGGCGATCACAGATACGCAGTATTTT.

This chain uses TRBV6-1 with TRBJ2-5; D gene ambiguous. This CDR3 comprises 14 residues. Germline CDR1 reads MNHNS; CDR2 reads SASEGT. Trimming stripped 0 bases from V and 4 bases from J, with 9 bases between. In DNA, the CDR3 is TGTGCCAGCAGTGAAGCACTACCTCGAGAGACCCAGTACTTC. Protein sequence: CASSEALPRETQYF.

The CDR3 nucleotides read TGCGCCAGCAGCCAAGATCAAGGGGGGCTAGCGGGAGTCTACAATGAGCAGTTCTTC. As protein: CASSQDQGGLAGVYNEQFF. The chain joins TRBV4-1 to TRBJ2-1; TRBD2 matches 10 bases. The ends lost 0 bases at V and 3 bases at J; junction bases unmatched: 11. Germline V lookup: CDR1 MGHRA, CDR2 YSYEKL. The CDR3 runs to 19 residues.

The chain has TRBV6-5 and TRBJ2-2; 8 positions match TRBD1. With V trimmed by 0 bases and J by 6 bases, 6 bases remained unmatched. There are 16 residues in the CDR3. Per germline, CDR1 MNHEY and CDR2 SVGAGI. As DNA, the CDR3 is TGTGCCAGCAGTTACTCCTGGACAGGGCAGGCCGGGGAGCTGTTTTTT. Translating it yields CASSYSWTGQAGELFF.

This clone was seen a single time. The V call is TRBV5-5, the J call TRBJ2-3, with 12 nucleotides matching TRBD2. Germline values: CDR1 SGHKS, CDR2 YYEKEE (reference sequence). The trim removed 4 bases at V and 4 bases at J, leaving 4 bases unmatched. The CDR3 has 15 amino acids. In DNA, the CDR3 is TGTGCCAGCAGCACGACTAGCGGGAGTGCAGATACGCAGTATTTT. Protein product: CASSTTSGSADTQYF.

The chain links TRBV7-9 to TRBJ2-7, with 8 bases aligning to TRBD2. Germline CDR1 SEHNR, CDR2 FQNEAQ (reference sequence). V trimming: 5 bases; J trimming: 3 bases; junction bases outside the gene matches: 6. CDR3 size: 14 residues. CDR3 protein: CASSPRSGNYEQYF. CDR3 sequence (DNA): TGTGCCAGCAGCCCCCGTAGCGGGAACTACGAGCAGTACTTC.

The CDR3 reads CASSFEGLRGDTIYF. DNA of the CDR3: TGTGCCAGCAGCTTCGAGGGACTGCGAGGGGACACCATATATTTT. The chain uses TRBV5-4 and TRBJ1-3; weak D call: TRBD1 (5 bases). Germline values: CDR1 SGHNT, CDR2 YYREEE (reference sequence). Trimming cost V 2 bases and J 8 bases, with 17 bases left between them. The CDR3 has 15 amino acids.

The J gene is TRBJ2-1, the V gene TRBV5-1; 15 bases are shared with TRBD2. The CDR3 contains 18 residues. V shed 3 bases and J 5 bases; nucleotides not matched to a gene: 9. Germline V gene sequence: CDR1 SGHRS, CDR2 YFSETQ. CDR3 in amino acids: CASSSGLAGGPVNNEQFF. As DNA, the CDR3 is TGCGCCAGCAGCTCCGGACTAGCGGGAGGGCCGGTGAACAATGAGCAGTTCTTC.

For the CDR3, the DNA is TGTGCCAGCAGAACAGGGGGCGCGAGCAATCAGCCCCAGCATTTT. This codes for CASRTGGASNQPQHF. The genes are TRBV6-5 and TRBJ1-5, with 9 positions matching TRBD1. This CDR3 comprises 15 residues. The germline V gene has CDR1 MNHEY and CDR2 SVGAGI. J lost 1 base, V lost 6 bases, and 4 bases had no gene match.

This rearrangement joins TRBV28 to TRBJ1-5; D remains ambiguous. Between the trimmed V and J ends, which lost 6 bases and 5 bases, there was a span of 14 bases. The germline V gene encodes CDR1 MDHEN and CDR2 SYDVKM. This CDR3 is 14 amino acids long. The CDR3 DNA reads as TGTGCCAGCAGCCCATCGGGTTCGGATCAGCCCCAGCATTTT. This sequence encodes CASSPSGSDQPQHF. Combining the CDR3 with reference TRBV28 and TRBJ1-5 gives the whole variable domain DVKVTQSSRYLVKRTGEKVFLECVQDMDHENMFWYRQDPGLGLRLIYFSYDVKMKEKGDIPEGYSVSREKKERFSLILESASTNQTSMYLCASSPSGSDQPQHFGDGTRLSIL.

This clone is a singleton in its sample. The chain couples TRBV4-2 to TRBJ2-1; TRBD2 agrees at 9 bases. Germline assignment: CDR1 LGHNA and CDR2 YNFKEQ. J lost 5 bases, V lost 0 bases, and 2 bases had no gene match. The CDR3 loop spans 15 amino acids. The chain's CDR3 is CASSQERLADNEQFF. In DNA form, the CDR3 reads TGTGCCAGCAGCCAAGAGAGACTAGCGGACAATGAGCAGTTCTTC.

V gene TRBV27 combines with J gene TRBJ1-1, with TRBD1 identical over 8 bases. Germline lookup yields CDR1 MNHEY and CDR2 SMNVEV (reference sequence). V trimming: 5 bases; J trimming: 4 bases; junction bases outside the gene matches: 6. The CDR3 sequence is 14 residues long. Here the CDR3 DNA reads TGTGCCAGCAGTAGGACAGGGAGTACCACTGAAGCTTTCTTT. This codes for CASSRTGSTTEAFF.

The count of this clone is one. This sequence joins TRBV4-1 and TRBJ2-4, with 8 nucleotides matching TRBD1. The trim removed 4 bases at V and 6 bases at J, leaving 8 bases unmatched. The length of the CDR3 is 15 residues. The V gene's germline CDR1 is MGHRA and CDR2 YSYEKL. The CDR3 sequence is CASSRLDRGGNIQYF. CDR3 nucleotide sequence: TGCGCCAGCAGCCGTCTCGACAGGGGAGGAAACATTCAGTACTTC.

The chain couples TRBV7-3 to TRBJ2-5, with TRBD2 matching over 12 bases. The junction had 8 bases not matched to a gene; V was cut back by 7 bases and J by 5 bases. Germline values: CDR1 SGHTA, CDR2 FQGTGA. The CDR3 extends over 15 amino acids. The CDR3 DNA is TGTGCCAGCACACTAGCGGGGGGTATCGGGGAGACCCAGTACTTC. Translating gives CASTLAGGIGETQYF.

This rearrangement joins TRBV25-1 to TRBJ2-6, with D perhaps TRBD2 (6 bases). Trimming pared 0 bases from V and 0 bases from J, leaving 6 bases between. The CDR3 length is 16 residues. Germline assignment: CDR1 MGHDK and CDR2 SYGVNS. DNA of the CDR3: TGTGCCAGCAGTGAATACGGGGGCTCTGGGGCCAACGTCCTGACTTTC. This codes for CASSEYGGSGANVLTF.

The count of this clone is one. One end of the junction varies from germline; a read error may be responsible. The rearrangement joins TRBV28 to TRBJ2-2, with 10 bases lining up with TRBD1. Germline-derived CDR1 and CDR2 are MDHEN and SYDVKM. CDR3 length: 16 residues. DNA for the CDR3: TGTGCCAGCAGTTTATGGGGGACAGGGGACACCAGGGAGCTGTTTTTT. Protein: CASSLWGTGDTRELFF.

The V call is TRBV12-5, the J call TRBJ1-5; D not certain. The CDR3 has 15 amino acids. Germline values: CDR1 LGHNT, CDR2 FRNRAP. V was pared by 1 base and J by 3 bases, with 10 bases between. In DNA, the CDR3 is TGTGCTAGTGGTTTGGAAAACAGTCCCAATCAGCCCCAGCATTTT. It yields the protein CASGLENSPNQPQHF.

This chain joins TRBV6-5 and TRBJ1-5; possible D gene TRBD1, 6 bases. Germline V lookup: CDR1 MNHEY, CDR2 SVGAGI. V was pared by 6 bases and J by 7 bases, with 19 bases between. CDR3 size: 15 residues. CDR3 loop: CASSQGGPLRQPQHF. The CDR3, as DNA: TGTGCCAGCAGCCAAGGGGGACCCTTGAGGCAGCCCCAGCATTTT.

CDR3 sequence: CASSLESGTLPIYEQYF. CDR3 nucleotide sequence: TGCGCCAGCAGCTTGGAGAGTGGGACTTTGCCAATATACGAGCAGTACTTC. This chain links TRBV5-1 with TRBJ2-7; D possibly corresponds to TRBD2 (6 bases). The V and J ends lost 0 bases and 4 bases respectively, with 20 bases between them. Germline V CDR1 and CDR2: SGHRS, YFSETQ. The CDR3 contains 17 residues.

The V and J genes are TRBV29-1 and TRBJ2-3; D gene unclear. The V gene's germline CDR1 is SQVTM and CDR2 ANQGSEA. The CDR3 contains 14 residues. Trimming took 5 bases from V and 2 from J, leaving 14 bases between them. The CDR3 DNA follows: TGCAGCGTTAGCCCCCGAATGTACACAGATACGCAGTATTTT. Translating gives CSVSPRMYTDTQYF.

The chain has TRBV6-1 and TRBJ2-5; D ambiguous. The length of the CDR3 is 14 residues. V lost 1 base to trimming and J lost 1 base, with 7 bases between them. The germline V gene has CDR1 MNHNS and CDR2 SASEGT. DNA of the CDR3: TGTGCCAGCAGTGAAGAACGGGTCCAAGAGACCCAGTACTTC. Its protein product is CASSEERVQETQYF.